These 28 T cell receptor beta chains were all obtained from the same sample, sequenced in a study of OX40 agonist ivuxolimab in advanced cancers. Measured with immunoSEQ multiplex PCR; TCRdb has only the in-frame clones, and not every one. The profile shows 55,000 to 95,000 clones, about 86% of them singletons. The sequencing here drew on CD4+ or CD8+ T cells sorted from blood, taken in a trial of the OX40 agonist ivuxolimab. These receptor sequences come from an adult with an advanced solid tumor such as melanoma, head and neck, liver or kidney cancer.

The chain joins TRBV18 to TRBJ2-7, with 8 bases matching TRBD2. Losses at the gene ends were 10 bases for V and 0 bases for J; bases not matched to a gene: 2. Germline V gene lookup returns CDR1 KGHSH and CDR2 LQKENI. The CDR3 sequence is 12 residues long. CDR3 protein: CATGGDSYEQYF. CDR3 sequence (DNA): TGTGCCACCGGGGGGGACTCCTACGAGCAGTACTTC.

This clone showed up just once. This rearrangement joins TRBV6-4 to TRBJ1-1; D may be TRBD1 (5 bases). CDR1 is MRHNA, CDR2 SNTAGT, per germline. The V and J ends lost 3 bases and 9 bases respectively, with 20 bases between them. This CDR3 is 15 amino acids long. DNA of the CDR3: TGTGCCAGCAGTGAGAGGGGAGGATGGGGCGACAAAGCTTTCTTT. As protein: CASSERGGWGDKAFF.

In its sample, this clone was seen once. The gene calls are TRBV4-2 and TRBJ2-4, with D possibly being TRBD1 (5 bases). The CDR3 is made up of 14 amino acids. From germline, CDR1 is LGHNA and CDR2 YNFKEQ. Trimming removed 3 bases at V and 5 bases at J, with 11 bases between. The chain's CDR3 is CASSQTDGQNIQYF. The CDR3 DNA sequence: TGTGCCAGCAGCCAGACAGACGGCCAAAACATTCAGTACTTC.

The chain links TRBV5-1 to TRBJ1-1, with D maybe TRBD1 (5 bases). The CDR3 totals 14 residues. Trimming shortened V by 1 base and J by 2 bases, and 9 bases separated the two germline ends. Germline V gives CDR1 SGHRS, CDR2 YFSETQ. CDR3 nucleotide sequence: TGCGCCAGCAGCTTGACCCAGGGCAACACTGAAGCTTTCTTT. This encodes CASSLTQGNTEAFF.

The J gene is TRBJ1-1, the V gene TRBV7-2; a possible D gene is TRBD1 (5 bases). Germline values: CDR1 SGHTA, CDR2 FQGNSA. Trimming took 1 base from V and 3 from J, leaving 21 bases between them. The CDR3 contains 18 residues. CDR3 residues: CASSLVGQGGGWDTEAFF. The CDR3 bases are TGTGCCAGCAGCTTAGTTGGGCAGGGTGGTGGGTGGGACACTGAAGCTTTCTTT.

V and J are TRBV25-1 and TRBJ1-2, with D perhaps matching TRBD1 (5 bases). V was shortened by 2 bases and J by 8 bases, with 18 bases between the two germline ends. CDR1 and CDR2 (germline): MGHDK, SYGVNS. CDR3 length: 15 amino acids. CDR3 sequence (DNA): TGTGCCAGCAGTGAAGGGGGTCGGGTCGGTGAAGGCTACACCTTC. Amino acid sequence: CASSEGGRVGEGYTF.

The chain is built from TRBV18 and TRBJ2-1; D remains unclear. CDR1 is KGHSH and CDR2 is LQKENI in the germline V gene. CDR3 length: 13 amino acids. V gave up 0 bases and J gave up 4 bases, with 4 bases separating them. The CDR3 here is CASSPPGYNEQFF. CDR3 DNA: TGTGCCAGCTCACCACCGGGGTACAATGAGCAGTTCTTC.

The rearrangement joins TRBV19 to TRBJ2-1; TRBD2 matches at 7 bases. This CDR3 contains 17 residues. The trim removed 5 bases at V and 0 bases at J, leaving 10 bases unmatched. Germline lookup yields CDR1 LNHDA and CDR2 SQIVND (reference sequence). CDR3 DNA sequence: TGTGCCAGTAGTCCCCGGGGAGGGGCAAGCTCCTACAATGAGCAGTTCTTC. This encodes CASSPRGGASSYNEQFF.

This clone was observed a few times. The chain recombines TRBV7-3 with TRBJ2-3; D could derive from TRBD1 or TRBD2 (5 bases each). Germline CDR1 is SGHTA and CDR2 is FQGTGA. The CDR3 spans 14 residues. V gave up 0 bases and J gave up 6 bases, with 10 bases separating them. The CDR3 loop is CASSLTGTSDTQYF. The DNA for the CDR3 is TGTGCCAGCAGCTTAACAGGGACCTCGGATACGCAGTATTTT.

The rearrangement links TRBV11-3 to TRBJ1-2; D is unclear. V gave up 5 bases and J gave up 6 bases, with 13 bases separating them. CDR3 size: 13 residues. The germline V gene encodes CDR1 SGHNT and CDR2 YENEEA. For the CDR3, the DNA is TGTGCCAGCAGCCTCCCTTCTGGGGATGGCTACACCTTC. It encodes CASSLPSGDGYTF.

The chain carries TRBV27 and TRBJ2-1; TRBD1 agrees at 7 bases. The CDR3 sequence is 17 residues long. Trimming took 5 bases from V and 0 from J; bases not matched to a gene: 10. CDR1 is MNHEY and CDR2 is SMNVEV in the germline V gene (reference sequence). CDR3 residues: CASSPRQGKSSYNEQFF. The CDR3 bases are TGTGCCAGCAGTCCAAGACAGGGAAAGAGCTCCTACAATGAGCAGTTCTTC.

The CDR3, as DNA: TGTGCCATCAGTGTGGCTAGCGGAAGCTCCTACGAGCAGTACTTC. Translating it yields CAISVASGSSYEQYF. The chain joins TRBV10-3 to TRBJ2-7, with TRBD2 matching over 7 bases. There are 15 residues in the CDR3. The junction had 6 bases not matched to a gene; V was cut back by 4 bases and J by 0 bases. Germline loops: CDR1 ENHRY, CDR2 SYGVKD.

The rearrangement links TRBV30 to TRBJ1-4; TRBD1 agrees at 7 bases. The V and J ends lost 4 bases and 5 bases, in that order; junction bases with no gene match: 4. Germline lookup yields CDR1 GTSNPN and CDR2 SVGIG (reference sequence). This CDR3 comprises 13 residues. CDR3 DNA: TGTGCCTGGAACAGGGGACTAAATGAAAAACTGTTTTTT. Amino acids: CAWNRGLNEKLFF.

The chain recombines TRBV7-9 with TRBJ1-3, with D perhaps TRBD1 (6 bases). Germline V CDR1 and CDR2: SEHNR, FQNEAQ (reference sequence). V lost 5 bases to trimming and J lost 0 bases, with 14 bases between them. The CDR3 sequence is 16 residues long. Written as DNA, the CDR3 is TGTGCCAGCAGCCCACTACAGGGCATCTCTGGAAACACCATATATTTT. Amino acids: CASSPLQGISGNTIYF. The full variable domain, with the rest looked up from reference TRBV7-9 and TRBJ1-3, is DTGVSQNPRHKITKRGQNVTFRCDPISEHNRLYWYRQTLGQGPEFLTYFQNEAQLEKSRLLSDRFSAERPKGSFSTLEIQRTEQGDSAMYLCASSPLQGISGNTIYFGEGSWLTVV.

The V call is TRBV2, the J call TRBJ1-4, with 7 nucleotides matching TRBD1. V lost 7 bases, J lost 8 bases, and 10 bases stayed unmatched. The CDR3 runs to 14 residues. Looked up from germline, CDR1 is SNHLY and CDR2 is FYNNEI. The CDR3, as DNA: TGTGCCAGCAACCCGACAGGGAATTGGGAAAAACTGTTTTTT. Its protein product is CASNPTGNWEKLFF.

The genes are TRBV4-1 and TRBJ1-5; D unclear. Trimming took 4 bases from V and 10 from J, leaving 14 bases between them. The CDR3 contains 13 residues. Germline V lookup: CDR1 MGHRA, CDR2 YSYEKL. The CDR3 protein is CASSPQEASPQHF. In DNA, the CDR3 is TGCGCCAGCAGCCCCCAAGAAGCCAGCCCCCAGCATTTT.

J is TRBJ1-1 and V is TRBV2, with D perhaps matching TRBD1 (5 bases). The germline V and J ends were trimmed by 5 bases and 4 bases, with 11 bases remaining between them. Germline V gene data show CDR1 as SNHLY and CDR2 as FYNNEI. This CDR3 is 13 amino acids long. CDR3 residues: CASSSRAITEAFF. CDR3 DNA sequence: TGTGCCAGCAGTTCCAGGGCTATCACTGAAGCTTTCTTT.

The chain links TRBV4-1 to TRBJ1-4; D is undetermined. Germline CDR1 and CDR2: MGHRA and YSYEKL. This CDR3 spans 16 amino acids. Trimming took off 0 bases at V and 2 bases at J, with 10 bases between the two ends. The CDR3 here is CASSQDETRTNEKLFF. Written as DNA, the CDR3 is TGCGCCAGCAGCCAAGATGAAACCCGCACTAATGAAAAACTGTTTTTT.

This clone was seen only once. The chain carries TRBV15 and TRBJ2-1, with 7 bases lining up with TRBD2. Per germline, CDR1 LNHNV and CDR2 YYDKDF (reference sequence). V gave up 5 bases and J gave up 9 bases; unmatched junction bases: 10. The CDR3 is made up of 14 amino acids. CDR3 protein: CATSGLSTSREQFF. The CDR3 DNA is TGTGCCACCAGCGGCCTATCGACTAGCCGTGAGCAGTTCTTC.

The chain recombines TRBV7-3 with TRBJ2-2; no clear D gene. This CDR3 spans 12 amino acids. V was pared by 7 bases and J by 6 bases, with 9 bases between. Germline loops: CDR1 SGHTA, CDR2 FQGTGA. As DNA, the CDR3 is TGTGCCAGCACCAATTCCGCCGGGGAGCTGTTTTTT. Protein product: CASTNSAGELFF.

The chain uses TRBV5-5 and TRBJ1-2; no clear D gene. V lost 0 bases and J 0 bases, leaving 9 bases between the germline ends. The length of the CDR3 is 15 residues. Germline loops: CDR1 SGHKS, CDR2 YYEKEE (reference sequence). The CDR3 sequence is CASSLGRLSNYGYTF. The DNA of the CDR3 is TGTGCCAGCAGCTTGGGGAGACTTTCTAACTATGGCTACACCTTC.

The rearrangement uses TRBV14 and TRBJ1-2, with TRBD1 as a possible D gene (6 bases). V lost 4 bases, J lost 4 bases, and 19 bases lay in between. Germline V gives CDR1 SGHDN, CDR2 FVKESK. This CDR3 is built from 16 residues. This CDR3 reads CASSPFQGKSAYGYTF. In DNA, the CDR3 is TGTGCCAGCAGCCCATTCCAGGGGAAGTCGGCCTATGGCTACACCTTC.

The rearrangement links TRBV7-2 to TRBJ1-2, with D hard to call. Germline loops: CDR1 SGHTA, CDR2 FQGNSA. The CDR3 totals 15 residues. V dropped 5 bases and J dropped 1 base, with 14 bases sitting between them. The CDR3 loop reads CASSPEVPDNYGYTF. In DNA, the CDR3 is TGTGCCAGCAGCCCAGAGGTACCCGATAACTATGGCTACACCTTC.

The chain recombines TRBV6-5 with TRBJ2-7, with D possibly being TRBD1 (7 bases). Germline assignment: CDR1 MNHEY and CDR2 SVGAGI. The V end lost 0 bases, the J end lost 2 bases, and 11 bases lay between the germline ends. CDR3 size: 15 residues. The CDR3 spells CASSYSGRGAYEQYF. DNA of the CDR3: TGTGCCAGCAGTTACTCCGGCAGGGGGGCCTACGAGCAGTACTTC.

The chain uses TRBV28 and TRBJ2-2; 7 bases line up with TRBD1. The J segment lost 2 bases and the V segment lost 6 bases, leaving 6 bases of the junction unmatched. There are 15 residues in the CDR3. In germline, CDR1 is MDHEN, CDR2 SYDVKM. The CDR3 sequence: CASSLGTVNTGELFF. In nucleotides, the CDR3 is TGTGCCAGCAGCCTAGGGACAGTCAACACCGGGGAGCTGTTTTTT.

The chain recombines TRBV28 with TRBJ2-1; D might be TRBD2 (5 bases). From germline, CDR1 is MDHEN and CDR2 SYDVKM. Between the trimmed V and J ends, which lost 6 bases and 8 bases, there was a span of 11 bases. This CDR3 has 12 residues. The CDR3 here is CASREGGHEQFF. The CDR3 DNA reads as TGTGCCAGCAGAGAGGGTGGCCATGAGCAGTTCTTC.

The chain links TRBV19 to TRBJ2-7; 13 nucleotides match TRBD2. Losses at the gene ends were 2 bases for V and 5 bases for J; bases not matched to a gene: 6. Germline CDR1 reads LNHDA; CDR2 reads SQIVND (reference sequence). The CDR3 is made up of 16 amino acids. As DNA, the CDR3 is TGTGCCAGTAGTATACCAGGGACTAGCGGGAACCACGAGCAGTACTTC. Its protein is CASSIPGTSGNHEQYF.

This clone has just one count. The chain couples TRBV9 to TRBJ2-1; TRBD2 matches 13 bases. Per the germline V gene, CDR1 is SGDLS and CDR2 is YYNGEE. The length of the CDR3 is 18 residues. Trimming cost V 1 base and J 0 bases; bases outside gene matches: 4. CDR3 in DNA: TGTGCCAGCAGCGTACAGGGACTAGCGGGAAACTCCTACAATGAGCAGTTCTTC. It encodes CASSVQGLAGNSYNEQFF.